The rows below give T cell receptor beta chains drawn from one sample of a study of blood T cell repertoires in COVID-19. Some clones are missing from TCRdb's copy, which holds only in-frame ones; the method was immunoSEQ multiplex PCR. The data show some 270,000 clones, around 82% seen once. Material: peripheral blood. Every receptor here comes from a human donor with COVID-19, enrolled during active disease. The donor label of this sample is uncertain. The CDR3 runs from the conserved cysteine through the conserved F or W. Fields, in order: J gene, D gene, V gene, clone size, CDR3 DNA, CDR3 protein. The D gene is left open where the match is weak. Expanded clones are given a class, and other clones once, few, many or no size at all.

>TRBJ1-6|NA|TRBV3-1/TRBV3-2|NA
TGTGCCAGCAGCCAAGACCTTAATTCACCCCTCCACTTT
CASSQDLNSPLHF
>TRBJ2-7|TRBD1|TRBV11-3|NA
TGTGCCAGCGGGACAGGGGTTACCTACGAGCAGTACTTC
CASGTGVTYEQYF
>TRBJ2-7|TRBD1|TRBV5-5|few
TGTGCCAGCAGCTTGGACAGGGGGAGCGAGCAGTACTTC
CASSLDRGSEQYF
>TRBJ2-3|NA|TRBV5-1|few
TGCGCCAGCGGAGATGAGTGGACGCAGTATTTT
CASGDEWTQYF
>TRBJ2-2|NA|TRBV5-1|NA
TGCGCCAGCAGCTTGAGCTCCGGGCAGGGGACCGGGGAGCTGTTTTTT
CASSLSSGQGTGELFF
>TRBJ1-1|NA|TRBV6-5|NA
TGTGCCAGCAGTTATCAGGGGTTGAACACTGAAGCTTTCTTT
CASSYQGLNTEAFF
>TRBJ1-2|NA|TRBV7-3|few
TGTGCCAGCAGCCCCATGGTGCAGGCATCTAACTATGGCTACACCTTC
CASSPMVQASNYGYTF
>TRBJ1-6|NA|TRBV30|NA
TGTGCCTGGAGGCCTGGGGGCCTTTTATATAATTCACCCCTCCACTTT
CAWRPGGLLYNSPLHF
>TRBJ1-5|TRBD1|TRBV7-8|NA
TGTGCCAGCAGCCCGGACAGGGTCCCTGATCAGCCCCAGCATTTT
CASSPDRVPDQPQHF
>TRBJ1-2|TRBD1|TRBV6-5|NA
TGTGCCAGCGGGTCTCAGGGGGCGATCCTATACGGCTACACCTTC
CASGSQGAILYGYTF
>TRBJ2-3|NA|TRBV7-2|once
TGTGCCAGCAGCTCTCCGGGACAAAGCACAGATACGCAGTATTTT
CASSSPGQSTDTQYF
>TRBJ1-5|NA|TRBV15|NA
TGTGCCACCAGCAAAGAACGAGATCAGCCCCAGCATTTT
CATSKERDQPQHF
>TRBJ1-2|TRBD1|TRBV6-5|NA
TGTGCCAGCAGTCCGGACAGGGGGCGAGGCTATGGCTACACCTTC
CASSPDRGRGYGYTF
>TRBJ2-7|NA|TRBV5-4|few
TGTGCCAGCAGCTTGGCTTCCAGGGGGGACGAGCAGTACTTC
CASSLASRGDEQYF
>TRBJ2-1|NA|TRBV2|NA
TGTGCCAGCAGGGCTGAAAGCGGCCGCAATGAGCAGTTCTTC
CASRAESGRNEQFF
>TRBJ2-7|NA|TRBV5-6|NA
TGTGCCAGCAGCTCGGGTCTGTATTCCTACGAGCAGTACTTC
CASSSGLYSYEQYF
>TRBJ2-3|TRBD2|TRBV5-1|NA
TGCGCCAGCAGCTTTGTCGCGGGAGTAGCTGCAGATACGCAGTATTTT
CASSFVAGVAADTQYF
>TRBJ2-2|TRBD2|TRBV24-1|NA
TGTGCCACCAGTGAGAGCGGGAGACAGCGAGAGCGGGAGAACACCGGGGAGCTGTTTTTT
CATSESGRQRERENTGELFF
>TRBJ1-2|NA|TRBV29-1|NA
TGCAGCGTTGAAACGCCAGATATCTATGGCTACACCTTC
CSVETPDIYGYTF
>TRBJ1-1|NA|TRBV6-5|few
TGTGCCAGCAGTTACATGGGGAGATCAGACACTGAAGCTTTCTTT
CASSYMGRSDTEAFF
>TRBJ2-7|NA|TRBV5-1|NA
TGCGCCAGCAGCTTTGTATTACAGGGTGAGAACGAGCAGTACTTC
CASSFVLQGENEQYF
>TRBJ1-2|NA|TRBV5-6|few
TGTGCCAGCAGCTTGGGACAGAACTATGGCTACACCTTC
CASSLGQNYGYTF
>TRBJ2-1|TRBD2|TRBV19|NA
TGTGCCAGTAGTATTCCAACAGCGGGGGACAATGAGCAGTTCTTC
CASSIPTAGDNEQFF
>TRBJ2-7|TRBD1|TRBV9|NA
TGTGCCAGCAGCGTAGACCAGGGACAGCTCTACGAGCAGTACTTC
CASSVDQGQLYEQYF
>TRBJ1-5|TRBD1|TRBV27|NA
TGTGCCAGCAGCCCCGGACAGGATATTCTGTATAGCAATCAGCCCCAGCATTTT
CASSPGQDILYSNQPQHF
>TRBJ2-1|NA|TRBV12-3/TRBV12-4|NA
TGTGCCAGCAGTTTAAGAGCTGAGCAGTTCTTC
CASSLRAEQFF
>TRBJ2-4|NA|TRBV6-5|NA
TGTGCCAGCAGCGTGATGACAGCTAAAAACATTCAGTACTTC
CASSVMTAKNIQYF
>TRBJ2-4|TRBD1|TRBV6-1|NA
TGTGCCAGCAGTGAAGCCGGGACAGTAAACATTCAGTACTTC
CASSEAGTVNIQYF
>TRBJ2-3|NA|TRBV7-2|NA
TGTGCCAGCAGCTCTCCAACAGGGCCAGATACGCAGTATTTT
CASSSPTGPDTQYF
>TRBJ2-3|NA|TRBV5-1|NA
TGCGCCAGCAGCTTGCCGGGAGCGAACGCAGATACGCAGTATTTT
CASSLPGANADTQYF
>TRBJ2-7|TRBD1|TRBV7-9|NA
TGTGCCAGCAGCTTAGGGGACAGCTTCTACGAGCAGTACTTC
CASSLGDSFYEQYF
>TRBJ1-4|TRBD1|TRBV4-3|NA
TGCGCCAGCAGCCAAGATGGGACAGGAAATGAAAAACTGTTTTTT
CASSQDGTGNEKLFF
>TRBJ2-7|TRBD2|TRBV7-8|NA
TGTGCCAGCAGCTTGTCGACTAGCGGCTCCTACGAGCAGTACTTC
CASSLSTSGSYEQYF
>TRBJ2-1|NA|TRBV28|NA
TGTGCCAGCACCCAAGGGACACATTACAATGAGCAGTTCTTC
CASTQGTHYNEQFF